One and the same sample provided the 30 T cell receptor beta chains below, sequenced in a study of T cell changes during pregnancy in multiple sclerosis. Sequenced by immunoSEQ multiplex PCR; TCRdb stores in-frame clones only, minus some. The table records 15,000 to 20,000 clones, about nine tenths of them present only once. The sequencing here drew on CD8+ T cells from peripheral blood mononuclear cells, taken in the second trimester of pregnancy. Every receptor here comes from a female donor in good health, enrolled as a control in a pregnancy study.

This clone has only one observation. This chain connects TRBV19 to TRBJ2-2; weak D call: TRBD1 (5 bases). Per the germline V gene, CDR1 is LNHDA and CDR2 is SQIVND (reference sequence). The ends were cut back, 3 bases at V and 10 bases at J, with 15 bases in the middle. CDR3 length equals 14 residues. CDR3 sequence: CASSILSIGEELFF. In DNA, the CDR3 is TGTGCCAGTAGTATTCTATCAATAGGGGAGGAGCTGTTTTTT.

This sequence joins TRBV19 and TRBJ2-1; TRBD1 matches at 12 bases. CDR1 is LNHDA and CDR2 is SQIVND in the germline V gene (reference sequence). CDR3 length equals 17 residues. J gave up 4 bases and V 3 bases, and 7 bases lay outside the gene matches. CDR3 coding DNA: TGTGCCAGTAGTATTTACACGGGACAGGGGGCTTACAATGAGCAGTTCTTC. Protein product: CASSIYTGQGAYNEQFF. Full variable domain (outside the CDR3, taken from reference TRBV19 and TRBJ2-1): DGGITQSPKYLFRKEGQNVTLSCEQNLNHDAMYWYRQDPGQGLRLIYYSQIVNDFQKGDIAEGYSVSREKKESFPLTVTSAQKNPTAFYLCASSIYTGQGAYNEQFFGPGTRLTVL.

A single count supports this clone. CDR3 residues: CASSSTGDTNTGELFF. The CDR3 region has the DNA TGTGCCAGCAGCTCAACAGGGGATACGAACACCGGGGAGCTGTTTTTT. The chain couples TRBV7-9 to TRBJ2-2, with 7 bases identical to TRBD1. The CDR3 has 16 amino acids. V lost 4 bases and J lost 0; bases outside the gene matches: 5. In germline, CDR1 is SEHNR, CDR2 FQNEAQ (reference sequence).

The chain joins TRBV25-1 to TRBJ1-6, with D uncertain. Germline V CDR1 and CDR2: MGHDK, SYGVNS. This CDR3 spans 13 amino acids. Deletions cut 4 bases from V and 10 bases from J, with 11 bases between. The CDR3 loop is CASSGAGWSPLHF. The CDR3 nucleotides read TGTGCCAGCAGTGGGGCAGGCTGGTCACCCCTCCACTTT.

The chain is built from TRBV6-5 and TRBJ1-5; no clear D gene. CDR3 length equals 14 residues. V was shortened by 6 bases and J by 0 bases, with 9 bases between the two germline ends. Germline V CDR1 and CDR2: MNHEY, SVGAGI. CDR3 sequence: CASSRSGSNQPQHF. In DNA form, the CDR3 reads TGTGCCAGCAGCCGGTCGGGTAGCAATCAGCCCCAGCATTTT.

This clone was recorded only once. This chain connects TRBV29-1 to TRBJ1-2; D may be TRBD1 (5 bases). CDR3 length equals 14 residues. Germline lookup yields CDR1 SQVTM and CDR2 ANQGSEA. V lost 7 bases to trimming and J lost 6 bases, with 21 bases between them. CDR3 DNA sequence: TGCAGCGCCGATCGCCTGTGGGTAGGGGATGGCTACACCTTC. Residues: CSADRLWVGDGYTF. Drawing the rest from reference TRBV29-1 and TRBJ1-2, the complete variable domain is SAVISQKPSRDICQRGTSLTIQCQVDSQVTMMFWYRQQPGQSLTLIATANQGSEATYESGFVIDKFPISRPNLTFSTLTVSNMSPEDSSIYLCSADRLWVGDGYTFGSGTRLTVV.

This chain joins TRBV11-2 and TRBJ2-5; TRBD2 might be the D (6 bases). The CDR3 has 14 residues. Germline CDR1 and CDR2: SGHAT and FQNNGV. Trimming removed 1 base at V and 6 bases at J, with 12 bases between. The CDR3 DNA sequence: TGTGCCAGCAGCTTAGGGGGGGATGTACAGACCCAGTACTTC. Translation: CASSLGGDVQTQYF.

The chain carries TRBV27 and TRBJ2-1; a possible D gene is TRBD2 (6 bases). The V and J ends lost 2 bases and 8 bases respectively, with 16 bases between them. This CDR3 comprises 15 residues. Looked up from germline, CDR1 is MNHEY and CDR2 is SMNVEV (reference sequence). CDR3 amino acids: CASSLMTSRVYEQFF. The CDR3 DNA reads TGTGCCAGCAGTTTAATGACTAGTCGCGTTTATGAGCAGTTCTTC.

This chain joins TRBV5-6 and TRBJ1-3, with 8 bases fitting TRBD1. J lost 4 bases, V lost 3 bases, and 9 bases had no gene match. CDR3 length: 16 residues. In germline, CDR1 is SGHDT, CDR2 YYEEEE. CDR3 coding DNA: TGTGCCAGCAGCTCAAGTCTCAGGGGGCTAGGAAACACCATATATTTT. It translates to CASSSSLRGLGNTIYF.

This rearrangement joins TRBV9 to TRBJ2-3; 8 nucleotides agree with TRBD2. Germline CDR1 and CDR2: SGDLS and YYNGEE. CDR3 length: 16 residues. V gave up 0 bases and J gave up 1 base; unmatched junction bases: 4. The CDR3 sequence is CASSVATGLGTDTQYF. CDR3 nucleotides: TGTGCCAGCAGCGTAGCGACGGGACTAGGCACAGATACGCAGTATTTT.

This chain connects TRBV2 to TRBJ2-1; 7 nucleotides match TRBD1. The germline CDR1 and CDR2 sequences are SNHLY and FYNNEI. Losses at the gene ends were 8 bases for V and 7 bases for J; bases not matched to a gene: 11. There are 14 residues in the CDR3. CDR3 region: CASETGWIPNEQFF. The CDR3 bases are TGTGCCAGCGAGACAGGGTGGATCCCTAATGAGCAGTTCTTC.

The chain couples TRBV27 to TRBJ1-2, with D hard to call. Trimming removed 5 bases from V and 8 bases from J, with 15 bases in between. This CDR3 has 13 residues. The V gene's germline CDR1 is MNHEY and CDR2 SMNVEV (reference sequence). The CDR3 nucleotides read TGTGCCAGCAGTCCCGGGGTTGCGGAGGGCTACACCTTC. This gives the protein CASSPGVAEGYTF.

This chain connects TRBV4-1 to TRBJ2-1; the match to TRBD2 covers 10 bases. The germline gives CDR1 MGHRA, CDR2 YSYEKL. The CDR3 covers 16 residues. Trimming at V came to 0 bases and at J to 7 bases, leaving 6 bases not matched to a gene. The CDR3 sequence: CASSQEDAGLANEQFF. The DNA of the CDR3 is TGCGCCAGCAGCCAAGAAGACGCGGGACTAGCGAATGAGCAGTTCTTC.

The CDR3 loop is CASSDSDSDMAFF. Here the CDR3 DNA reads TGTGCCAGCAGTGACTCGGACAGCGACATGGCTTTCTTT. The chain has TRBV6-4 and TRBJ1-1, with D possibly being TRBD1 (6 bases). The length of the CDR3 is 13 residues. CDR1 is MRHNA and CDR2 is SNTAGT in the germline V gene. V was cut by 0 bases and J by 11 bases, with 13 bases left in between.

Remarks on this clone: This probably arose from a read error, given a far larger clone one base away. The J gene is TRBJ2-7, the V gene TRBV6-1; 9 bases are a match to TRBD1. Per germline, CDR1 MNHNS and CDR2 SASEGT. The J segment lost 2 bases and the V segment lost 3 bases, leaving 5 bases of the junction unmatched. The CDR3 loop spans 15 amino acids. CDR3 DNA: TGTGCCAGCAGTGAGGGGACAGGGAGCCCCTACGAGCAGTACTTC. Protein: CASSEGTGSPYEQYF.

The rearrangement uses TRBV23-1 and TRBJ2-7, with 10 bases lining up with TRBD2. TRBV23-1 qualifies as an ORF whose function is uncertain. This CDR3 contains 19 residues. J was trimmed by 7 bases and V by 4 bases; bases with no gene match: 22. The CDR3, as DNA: TGCGCCAGCAGTCCACTAGCGGGGCCGAGACTTCCAGAGCCTACGGAGCAGTACTTC. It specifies CASSPLAGPRLPEPTEQYF.

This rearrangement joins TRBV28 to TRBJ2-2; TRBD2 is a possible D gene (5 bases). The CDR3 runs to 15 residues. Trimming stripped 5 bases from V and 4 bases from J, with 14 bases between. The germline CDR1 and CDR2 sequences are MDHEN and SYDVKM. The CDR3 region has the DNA TGTGCCAGCAGTCACCTCGGGGTAGCCACCGGGGAGCTGTTTTTT. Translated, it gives CASSHLGVATGELFF.

The CDR3 DNA sequence: TGTGCCAGCAGTTACTCCTCCGGGACTAGCAGTGAGCAGTTCTTC. Residues: CASSYSSGTSSEQFF. This sequence joins TRBV6-5 and TRBJ2-1; 9 nucleotides match TRBD2. The trim removed 0 bases at V and 9 bases at J, leaving 6 bases unmatched. The CDR3 has 15 amino acids. Germline V gives CDR1 MNHEY, CDR2 SVGAGI.

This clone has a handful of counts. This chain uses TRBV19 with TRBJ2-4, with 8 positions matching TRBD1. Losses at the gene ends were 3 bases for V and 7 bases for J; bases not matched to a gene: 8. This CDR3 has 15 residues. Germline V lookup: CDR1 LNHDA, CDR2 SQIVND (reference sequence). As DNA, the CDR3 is TGTGCCAGTAGTATTCCCCCGGGACAGGCTAACATTCAGTACTTC. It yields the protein CASSIPPGQANIQYF.

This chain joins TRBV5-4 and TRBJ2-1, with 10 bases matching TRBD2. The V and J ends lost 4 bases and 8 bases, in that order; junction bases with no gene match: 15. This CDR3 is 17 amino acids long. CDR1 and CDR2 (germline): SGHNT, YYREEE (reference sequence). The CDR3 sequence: CASSPSSGSPGGDEQFF. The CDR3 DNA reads TGTGCCAGCAGCCCATCTAGCGGGAGCCCAGGGGGGGATGAGCAGTTCTTC.

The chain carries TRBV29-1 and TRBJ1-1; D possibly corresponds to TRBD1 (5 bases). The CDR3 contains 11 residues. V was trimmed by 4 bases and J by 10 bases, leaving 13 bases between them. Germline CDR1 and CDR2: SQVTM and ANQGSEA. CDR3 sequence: CSVVLGQGAFF. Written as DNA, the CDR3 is TGCAGCGTTGTTTTAGGGCAGGGAGCTTTCTTT.

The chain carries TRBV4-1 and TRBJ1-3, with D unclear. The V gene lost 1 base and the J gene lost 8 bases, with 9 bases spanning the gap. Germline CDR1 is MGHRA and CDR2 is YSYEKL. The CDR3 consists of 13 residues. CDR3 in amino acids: CASSQVSVDTIYF. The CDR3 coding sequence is TGCGCCAGCAGCCAAGTATCGGTAGACACCATATATTTT.

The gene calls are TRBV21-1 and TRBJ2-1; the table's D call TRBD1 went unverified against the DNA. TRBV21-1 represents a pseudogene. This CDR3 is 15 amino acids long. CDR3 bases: TGTGCCAGCAGCAAAAGAGGCAGGGAATACAATGAGCAGTTCTTC. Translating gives CASSKRGREYNEQFF.

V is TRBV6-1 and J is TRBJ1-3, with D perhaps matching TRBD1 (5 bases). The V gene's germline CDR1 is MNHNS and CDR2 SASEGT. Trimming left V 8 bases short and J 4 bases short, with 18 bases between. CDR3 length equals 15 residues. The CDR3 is CASRTGGISGNTIYF. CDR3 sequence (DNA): TGTGCCAGCCGCACGGGGGGGATCTCCGGAAACACCATATATTTT.

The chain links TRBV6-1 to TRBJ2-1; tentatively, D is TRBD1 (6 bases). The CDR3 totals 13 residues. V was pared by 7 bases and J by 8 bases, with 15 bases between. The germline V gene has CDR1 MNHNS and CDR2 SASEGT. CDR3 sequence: CASNPRQADEQFF. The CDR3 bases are TGTGCCAGCAACCCAAGACAGGCCGATGAGCAGTTCTTC.

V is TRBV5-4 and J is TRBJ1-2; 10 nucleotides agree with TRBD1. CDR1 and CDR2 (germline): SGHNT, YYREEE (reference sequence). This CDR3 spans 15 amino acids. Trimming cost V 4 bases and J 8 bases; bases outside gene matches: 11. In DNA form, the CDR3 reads TGTGCCAGCAGCCTACTCGGGACAGGGGCTTGGGGCTACACCTTC. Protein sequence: CASSLLGTGAWGYTF.

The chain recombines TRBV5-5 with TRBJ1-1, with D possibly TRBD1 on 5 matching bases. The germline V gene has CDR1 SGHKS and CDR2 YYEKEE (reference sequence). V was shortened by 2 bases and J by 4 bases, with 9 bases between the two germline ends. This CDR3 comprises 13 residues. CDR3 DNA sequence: TGTGCCAGCAGCTTAGGGGTGGGCACTGAAGCTTTCTTT. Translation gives CASSLGVGTEAFF.

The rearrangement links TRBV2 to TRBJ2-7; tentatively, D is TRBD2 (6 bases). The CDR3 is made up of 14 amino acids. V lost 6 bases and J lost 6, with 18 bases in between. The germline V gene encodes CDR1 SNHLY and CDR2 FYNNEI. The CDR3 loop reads CASRDPRELPEQYF. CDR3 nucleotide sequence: TGTGCCAGCAGGGACCCACGGGAGTTACCCGAGCAGTACTTC.

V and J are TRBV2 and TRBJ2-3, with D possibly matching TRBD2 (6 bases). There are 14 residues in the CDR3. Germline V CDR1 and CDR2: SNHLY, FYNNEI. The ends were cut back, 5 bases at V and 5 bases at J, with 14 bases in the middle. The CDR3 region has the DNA TGTGCCAGCAGTCCTGATCCCGGGGGAGATACGCAGTATTTT. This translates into CASSPDPGGDTQYF. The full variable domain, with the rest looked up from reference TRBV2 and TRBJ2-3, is EPEVTQTPSHQVTQMGQEVILRCVPISNHLYFYWYRQILGQKVEFLVSFYNNEISEKSEIFDDQFSVERPDGSNFTLKIRSTKLEDSAMYFCASSPDPGGDTQYFGPGTRLTVL.

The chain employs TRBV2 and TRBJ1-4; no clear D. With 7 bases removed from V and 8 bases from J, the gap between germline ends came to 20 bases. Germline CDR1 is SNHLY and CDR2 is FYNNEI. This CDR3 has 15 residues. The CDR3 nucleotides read TGTGCCAGCAATCCCATAGGCGAGGTGGAAGAAAAACTGTTTTTT. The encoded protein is CASNPIGEVEEKLFF.